This note documents a single T cell receptor (beta chain) sequence. The data originate from a study of blood T cell repertoires in COVID-19. Overall study context: T cells, B-cell-depleted T cells, or PBMCs provided the cDNA or gDNA that served as material.

Study processing details: Counts of nucleated cells, estimated from reference gene primer amplification, were obtained. Sequenced by immunoSEQ multiplex PCR; TCRdb stores in-frame clones only, minus some. From that table come the V and J calls and clone size; the DNA was used to work out D and trimming. The data hold 150,000 or so clones, with roughly 84% observed a single time. This CDR3 comprises 13 residues. The germline gives CDR1 SGHVS, CDR2 FNYEAQ. Trimming removed 4 bases from V and 7 bases from J, with 14 bases in between. Participant age was roughly 18 to 100 years, and participants resided in fewer than 25 US areas.

Sequenced sample: PBMCs or T cells enriched from blood (not recorded which). The V and J genes are TRBV7-6 and TRBJ2-7; D might be TRBD1 (6 bases). This TCR derives from a man in his 70s who had been exposed to COVID-19. The chain's CDR3 is CASSSRGWEEQYF. CDR3 in DNA: TGTGCCAGCAGCTCAAGGGGGTGGGAGGAGCAGTACTTC.